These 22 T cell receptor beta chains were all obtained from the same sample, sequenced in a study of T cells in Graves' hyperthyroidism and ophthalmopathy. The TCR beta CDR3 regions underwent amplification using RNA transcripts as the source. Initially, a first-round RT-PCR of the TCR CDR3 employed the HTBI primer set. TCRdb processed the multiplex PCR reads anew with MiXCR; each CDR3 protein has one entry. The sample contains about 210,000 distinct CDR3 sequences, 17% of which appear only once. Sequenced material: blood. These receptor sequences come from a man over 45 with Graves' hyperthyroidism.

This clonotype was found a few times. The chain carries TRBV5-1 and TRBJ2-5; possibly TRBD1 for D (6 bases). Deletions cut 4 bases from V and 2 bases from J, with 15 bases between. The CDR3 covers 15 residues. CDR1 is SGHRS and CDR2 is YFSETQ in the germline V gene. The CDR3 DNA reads TGCGCCAGCAGCCCCTACGGACAGACACAAGAGACCCAGTACTTC. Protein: CASSPYGQTQETQYF.

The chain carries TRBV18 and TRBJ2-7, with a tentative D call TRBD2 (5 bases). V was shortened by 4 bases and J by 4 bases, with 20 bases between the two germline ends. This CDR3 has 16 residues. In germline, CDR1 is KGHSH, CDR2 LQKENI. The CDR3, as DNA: TGTGCCAGCTCACAAACTAGTCCCGCCTCCTCATACGAGCAGTACTTC. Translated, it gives CASSQTSPASSYEQYF.

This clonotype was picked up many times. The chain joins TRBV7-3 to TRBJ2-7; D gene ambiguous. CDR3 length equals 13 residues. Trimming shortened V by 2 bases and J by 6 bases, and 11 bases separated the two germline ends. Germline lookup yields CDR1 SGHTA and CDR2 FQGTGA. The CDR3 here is CASSLSTYGEQYF. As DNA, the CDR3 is TGTGCCAGCAGCTTATCCACATACGGCGAGCAGTACTTC.

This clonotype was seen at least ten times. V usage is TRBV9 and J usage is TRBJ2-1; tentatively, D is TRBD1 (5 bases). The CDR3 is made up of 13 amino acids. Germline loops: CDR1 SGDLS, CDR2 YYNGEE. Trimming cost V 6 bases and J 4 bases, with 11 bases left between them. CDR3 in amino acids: CASTPDNYNEQFF. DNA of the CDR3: TGTGCCAGCACCCCGGACAATTACAATGAGCAGTTCTTC.

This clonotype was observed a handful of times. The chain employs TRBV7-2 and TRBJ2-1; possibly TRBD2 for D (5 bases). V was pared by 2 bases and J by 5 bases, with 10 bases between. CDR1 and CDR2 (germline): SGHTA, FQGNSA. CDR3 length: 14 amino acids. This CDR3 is CASSLLRENNEQFF. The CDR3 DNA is TGTGCCAGCAGCTTATTGAGGGAGAACAATGAGCAGTTCTTC.

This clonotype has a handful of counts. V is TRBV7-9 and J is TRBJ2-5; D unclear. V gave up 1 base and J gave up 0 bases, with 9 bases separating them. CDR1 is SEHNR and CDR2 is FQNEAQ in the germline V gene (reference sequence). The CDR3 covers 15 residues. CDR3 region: CASSLEQTYQETQYF. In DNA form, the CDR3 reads TGTGCCAGCAGCTTAGAACAGACCTACCAAGAGACCCAGTACTTC.

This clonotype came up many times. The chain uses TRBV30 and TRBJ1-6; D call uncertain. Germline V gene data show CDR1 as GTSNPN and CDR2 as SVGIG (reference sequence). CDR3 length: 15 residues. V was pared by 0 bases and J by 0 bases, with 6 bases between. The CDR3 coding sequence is TGTGCCTGGAGTGTGGTGGGCTCCTATAATTCACCCCTCCACTTT. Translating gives CAWSVVGSYNSPLHF. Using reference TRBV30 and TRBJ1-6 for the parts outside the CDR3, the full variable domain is SQTIHQWPATLVQPVGSPLSLECTVEGTSNPNLYWYRQAAGRGLQLLFYSVGIGQISSEVPQNLSASRPQDRQFILSSKKLLLSDSGFYLCAWSVVGSYNSPLHFGNGTRLTVT.

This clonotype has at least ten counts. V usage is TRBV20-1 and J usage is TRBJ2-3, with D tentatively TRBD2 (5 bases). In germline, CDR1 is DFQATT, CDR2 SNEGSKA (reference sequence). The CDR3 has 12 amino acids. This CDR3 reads CSRQRNTDTQYF. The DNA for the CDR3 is TGCAGCCGCCAGCGGAACACAGATACGCAGTATTTT.

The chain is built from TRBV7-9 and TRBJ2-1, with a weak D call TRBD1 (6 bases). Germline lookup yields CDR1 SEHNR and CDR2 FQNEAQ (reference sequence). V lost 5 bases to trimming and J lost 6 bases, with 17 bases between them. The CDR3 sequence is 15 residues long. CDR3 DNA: TGTGCCAGCAGCCCTAAGTACAGGGTCTCCAATGAGCAGTTCTTC. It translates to CASSPKYRVSNEQFF.

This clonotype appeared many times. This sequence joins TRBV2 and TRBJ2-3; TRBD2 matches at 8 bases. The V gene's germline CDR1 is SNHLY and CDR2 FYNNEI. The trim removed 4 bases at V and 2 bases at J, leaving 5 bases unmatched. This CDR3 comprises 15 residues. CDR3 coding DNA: TGTGCCAGCAGTGGATTAGCGGGGCACACAGATACGCAGTATTTT. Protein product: CASSGLAGHTDTQYF. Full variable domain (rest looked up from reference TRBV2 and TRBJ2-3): EPEVTQTPSHQVTQMGQEVILRCVPISNHLYFYWYRQILGQKVEFLVSFYNNEISEKSEIFDDQFSVERPDGSNFTLKIRSTKLEDSAMYFCASSGLAGHTDTQYFGPGTRLTVL.

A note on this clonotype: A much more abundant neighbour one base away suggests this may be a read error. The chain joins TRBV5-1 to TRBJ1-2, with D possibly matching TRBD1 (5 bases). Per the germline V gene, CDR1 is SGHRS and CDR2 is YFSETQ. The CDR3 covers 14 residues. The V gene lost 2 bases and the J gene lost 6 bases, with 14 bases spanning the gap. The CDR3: CASSFLREADGYTF. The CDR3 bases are TGCGCCAGCAGCTTCCTCAGGGAGGCCGATGGCTACACCTTC.

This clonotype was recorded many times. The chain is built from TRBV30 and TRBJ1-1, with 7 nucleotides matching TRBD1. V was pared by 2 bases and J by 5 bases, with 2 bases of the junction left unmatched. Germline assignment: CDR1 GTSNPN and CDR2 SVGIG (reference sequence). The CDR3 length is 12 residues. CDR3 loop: CAWSPGGTEAFF. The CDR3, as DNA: TGTGCCTGGAGTCCAGGGGGGACTGAAGCTTTCTTT. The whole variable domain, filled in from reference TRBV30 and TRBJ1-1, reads SQTIHQWPATLVQPVGSPLSLECTVEGTSNPNLYWYRQAAGRGLQLLFYSVGIGQISSEVPQNLSASRPQDRQFILSSKKLLLSDSGFYLCAWSPGGTEAFFGQGTRLTVV.

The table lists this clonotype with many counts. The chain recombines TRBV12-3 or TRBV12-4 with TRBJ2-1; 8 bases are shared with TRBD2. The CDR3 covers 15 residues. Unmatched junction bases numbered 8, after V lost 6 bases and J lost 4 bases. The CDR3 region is CASRSSGAPYNEQFF. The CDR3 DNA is TGTGCCAGCAGAAGTAGCGGGGCCCCGTACAATGAGCAGTTCTTC.

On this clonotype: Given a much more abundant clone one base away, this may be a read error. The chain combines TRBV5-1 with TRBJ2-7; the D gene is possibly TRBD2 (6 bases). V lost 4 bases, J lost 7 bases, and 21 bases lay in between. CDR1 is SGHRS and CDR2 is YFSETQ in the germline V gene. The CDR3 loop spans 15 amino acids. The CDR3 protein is CASSPWTTITNEQYF. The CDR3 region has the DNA TGCGCCAGCAGCCCCTGGACTACTATCACTAATGAGCAGTACTTC.

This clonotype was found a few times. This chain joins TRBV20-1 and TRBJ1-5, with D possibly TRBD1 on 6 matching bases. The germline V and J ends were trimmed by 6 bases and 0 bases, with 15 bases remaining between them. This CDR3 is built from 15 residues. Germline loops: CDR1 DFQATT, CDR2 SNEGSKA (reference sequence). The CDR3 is CSAIGQLYSNQPQHF. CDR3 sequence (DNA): TGCAGTGCCATCGGACAGTTGTATAGCAATCAGCCCCAGCATTTT.

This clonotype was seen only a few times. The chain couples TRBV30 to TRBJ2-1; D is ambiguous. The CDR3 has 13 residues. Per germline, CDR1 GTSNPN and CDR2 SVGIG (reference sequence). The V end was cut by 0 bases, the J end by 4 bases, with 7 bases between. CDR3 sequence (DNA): TGTGCCTGGAGTGTACCCGGGTACAATGAGCAGTTCTTC. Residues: CAWSVPGYNEQFF.

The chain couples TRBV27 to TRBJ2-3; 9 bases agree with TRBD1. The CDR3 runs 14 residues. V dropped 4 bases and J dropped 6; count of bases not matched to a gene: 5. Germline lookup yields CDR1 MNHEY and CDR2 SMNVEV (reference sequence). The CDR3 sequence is CASSWDRELDTQYF. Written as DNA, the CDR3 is TGTGCCAGCAGTTGGGACAGGGAGTTGGATACGCAGTATTTT.

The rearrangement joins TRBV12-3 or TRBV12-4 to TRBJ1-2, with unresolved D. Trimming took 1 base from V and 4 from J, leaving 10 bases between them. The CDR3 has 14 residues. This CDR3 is CASSLGHSFYGYTF. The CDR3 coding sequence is TGTGCCAGCAGTTTAGGGCACAGCTTCTATGGCTACACCTTC.

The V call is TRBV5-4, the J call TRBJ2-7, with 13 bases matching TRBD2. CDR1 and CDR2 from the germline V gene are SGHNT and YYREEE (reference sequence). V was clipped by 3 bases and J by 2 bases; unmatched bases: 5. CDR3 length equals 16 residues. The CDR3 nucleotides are TGTGCCAGCAGCTGGGGACTAGCGGGACAAACCTACGAGCAGTACTTC. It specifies CASSWGLAGQTYEQYF. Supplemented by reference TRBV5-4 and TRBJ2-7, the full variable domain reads ETGVTQSPTHLIKTRGQQVTLRCSSQSGHNTVSWYQQALGQGPQFIFQYYREEENGRGNFPPRFSGLQFPNYSSELNVNALELDDSALYLCASSWGLAGQTYEQYFGPGTRLTVT.

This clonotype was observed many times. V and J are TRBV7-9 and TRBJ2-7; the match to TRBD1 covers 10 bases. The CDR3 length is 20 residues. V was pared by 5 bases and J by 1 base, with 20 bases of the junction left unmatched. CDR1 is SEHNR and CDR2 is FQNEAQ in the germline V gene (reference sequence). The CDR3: CASSPDRGLGGGPSSYEQYF. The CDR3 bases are TGTGCCAGCAGCCCCGACAGGGGGCTAGGGGGAGGGCCCTCGTCCTACGAGCAGTACTTC.

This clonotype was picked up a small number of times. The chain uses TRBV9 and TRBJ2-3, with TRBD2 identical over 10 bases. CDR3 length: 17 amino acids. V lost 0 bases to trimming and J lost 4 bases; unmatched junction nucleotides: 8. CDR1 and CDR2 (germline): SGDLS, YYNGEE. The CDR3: CASSVGASGSVADTQYF. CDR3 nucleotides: TGTGCCAGCAGCGTAGGAGCTAGCGGGAGTGTGGCAGATACGCAGTATTTT.

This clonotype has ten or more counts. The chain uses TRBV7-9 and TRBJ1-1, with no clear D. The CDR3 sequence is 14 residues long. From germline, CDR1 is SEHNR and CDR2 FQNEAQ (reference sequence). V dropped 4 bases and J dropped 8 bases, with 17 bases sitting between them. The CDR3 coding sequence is TGTGCCAGCAGCTGGAAAACAGCCGGGTTGGAAGCTTTCTTT. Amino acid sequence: CASSWKTAGLEAFF.